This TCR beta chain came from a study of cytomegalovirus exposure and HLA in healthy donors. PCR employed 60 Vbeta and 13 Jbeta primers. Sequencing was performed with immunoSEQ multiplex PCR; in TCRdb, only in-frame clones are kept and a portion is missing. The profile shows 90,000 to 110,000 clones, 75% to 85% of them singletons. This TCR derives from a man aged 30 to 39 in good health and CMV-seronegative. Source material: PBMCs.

CDR3 in amino acids: CASSARGDQPQHF. CDR3 bases: TGTGCCAGCAGCGCGCGGGGAGATCAGCCCCAGCATTTT. The gene calls are TRBV9 and TRBJ1-5; D is undetermined. Germline loops: CDR1 SGDLS, CDR2 YYNGEE. Trimming stripped 3 bases from V and 5 bases from J, with 9 bases between. CDR3 length: 13 amino acids.